This passage covers 12 T cell receptor beta chains from one sample sequenced in a study of OX40 agonist ivuxolimab in advanced cancers. Profiled with immunoSEQ multiplex PCR; TCRdb holds only in-frame clones, not every one. The sample lists approximately 68,000 clones; 75% to 90% were seen once. Here the sequenced sample was CD4+ or CD8+ T cells sorted from blood, taken in a trial of the OX40 agonist ivuxolimab. These receptor sequences come from an adult with an advanced solid tumor such as melanoma, head and neck, liver or kidney cancer.

J is TRBJ1-4 and V is TRBV19; D remains unclear. Trimming stripped 7 bases from V and 5 bases from J, with 14 bases between. CDR1 and CDR2 (germline): LNHDA, SQIVND (reference sequence). This CDR3 has 14 amino acids. The CDR3 nucleotides read TGTGCCAGTACCGGACGGCTAGGGAATGAAAAACTGTTTTTT. Protein sequence: CASTGRLGNEKLFF.

In its sample, this clone was seen once. The chain carries TRBV5-1 and TRBJ2-2; TRBD1 is a possible D gene (6 bases). This CDR3 has 15 residues. Per germline, CDR1 SGHRS and CDR2 YFSETQ. Trimming stripped 4 bases from V and 0 bases from J, with 10 bases between. The CDR3 spells CASSPGTPNTGELFF. The CDR3 coding sequence is TGCGCCAGCAGCCCCGGGACACCGAACACCGGGGAGCTGTTTTTT.

The J gene is TRBJ2-3, the V gene TRBV15; D gene uncertain. The germline V and J ends were trimmed by 1 base and 1 base, with 9 bases remaining between them. Germline CDR1 LNHNV, CDR2 YYDKDF (reference sequence). This CDR3 is 15 amino acids long. This CDR3 reads CATSRGFRGTDTQYF. The DNA of the CDR3 is TGTGCCACCAGCAGAGGGTTTCGGGGCACAGATACGCAGTATTTT.

The chain couples TRBV11-3 to TRBJ2-1, with 7 positions matching TRBD2. From germline, CDR1 is SGHNT and CDR2 YENEEA. The CDR3 has 16 residues. The V segment lost 5 bases and the J segment 5 bases; nucleotides outside the gene matches: 12. CDR3 nucleotide sequence: TGTGCCAGCAGCCCGGGGGGAGAGGGGCGGAACAATGAGCAGTTCTTC. Protein: CASSPGGEGRNNEQFF.

The chain is built from TRBV2 and TRBJ2-1; D not certain. Germline V gene sequence: CDR1 SNHLY, CDR2 FYNNEI. Deletions cut 1 base from V and 2 bases from J, with 6 bases between. The CDR3 consists of 14 residues. CDR3 nucleotides: TGTGCCAGCAGTGAAGGTGGGACCTACAATGAGCAGTTCTTC. It codes for CASSEGGTYNEQFF.

The chain employs TRBV6-1 and TRBJ1-2; TRBD1 is a possible D gene (6 bases). This CDR3 contains 18 residues. CDR1 and CDR2 from the germline V gene are MNHNS and SASEGT. V dropped 2 bases and J dropped 2 bases, with 21 bases sitting between them. The CDR3 is CASSEPRGRGEKNYGYTF. CDR3 in DNA: TGTGCCAGCAGTGAACCCCGTGGCAGGGGAGAAAAAAACTATGGCTACACCTTC.

V gene TRBV11-2 combines with J gene TRBJ2-1; D may correspond to TRBD1 or TRBD2 (7 bases each). CDR3 length: 18 residues. V was cut by 0 bases and J by 0 bases, with 15 bases left in between. The germline V gene encodes CDR1 SGHAT and CDR2 FQNNGV. The CDR3 protein is CASSLDPGGGPSYNEQFF. Written as DNA, the CDR3 is TGTGCCAGCAGCTTAGATCCAGGGGGAGGGCCCTCCTACAATGAGCAGTTCTTC.

The V and J genes are TRBV16 and TRBJ2-5; perhaps TRBD2 as D (5 bases). Germline V gives CDR1 KGHSY, CDR2 FQNENV. CDR3 size: 12 residues. V was shortened by 2 bases and J by 7 bases, with 8 bases between the two germline ends. CDR3 protein: CASSQVRGTQYF. For the CDR3, the DNA is TGTGCCAGCAGCCAAGTCCGGGGGACCCAGTACTTC.

The chain couples TRBV5-5 to TRBJ1-2; unclear D gene. Trimming shortened V by 4 bases and J by 4 bases, and 8 bases separated the two germline ends. This CDR3 has 12 amino acids. Germline CDR1 and CDR2: SGHKS and YYEKEE (reference sequence). CDR3 protein: CASSEALYGYTF. The CDR3 DNA sequence: TGTGCCAGCAGCGAGGCCCTCTATGGCTACACCTTC. Based on the CDR3 plus reference TRBV5-5 and TRBJ1-2, the full variable domain is DAGVTQSPTHLIKTRGQQVTLRCSPISGHKSVSWYQQVLGQGPQFIFQYYEKEERGRGNFPDRFSARQFPNYSSELNVNALLLGDSALYLCASSEALYGYTFGSGTRLTVV.

The chain joins TRBV4-1 to TRBJ1-4, with D uncertain. CDR1 is MGHRA and CDR2 is YSYEKL in the germline V gene. V was clipped by 1 base and J by 7 bases, with 16 bases between them. The CDR3 sequence is 16 residues long. CDR3 sequence reads: CASSQVSGVVGEKLFF. CDR3 bases: TGCGCCAGCAGCCAAGTCTCCGGGGTTGTAGGTGAAAAACTGTTTTTT.

This chain uses TRBV28 with TRBJ2-7, with D tentatively TRBD1 or TRBD2 (6 bases each). V lost 5 bases, J lost 7 bases, and 21 bases lay in between. This CDR3 has 15 amino acids. Germline CDR1 and CDR2: MDHEN and SYDVKM. CDR3 bases: TGTGCCAGCAGTCAACCCGGTAGGAGGGGGGAGGAGCAGTACTTC. Translating it yields CASSQPGRRGEEQYF.

This clone was observed a few times. The J gene is TRBJ2-3, the V gene TRBV14; D remains unclear. The ends were cut back, 6 bases at V and 8 bases at J, with 15 bases in the middle. This CDR3 contains 13 residues. Germline loops: CDR1 SGHDN, CDR2 FVKESK. CDR3 sequence: CASSRRVDGTQYF. CDR3 coding DNA: TGTGCCAGCAGTCGCCGGGTGGATGGTACGCAGTATTTT.